This record looks at one T cell receptor (beta chain) sequence and its context. Its target is unknown. TCRdb fed the PCR reads into MiXCR, producing one record per CDR3 protein. Here the sample spans roughly 93,000 distinct CDR3 sequences, over 15% being singletons. This entry belongs to a study of molecular identifiers for immune sequencing clone quantification. Study conclusions and caveats: Clonotypes surpassing 20 RNA copies contained over 98% of effector molecules, versus under 1% in naive cells.

From germline, CDR1 is MNHEY and CDR2 SVGAGI. The CDR3 contains 13 residues. Trimming took 2 bases from V and 6 from J; bases not matched to a gene: 4. The chain couples TRBV6-5 to TRBJ2-7, with 7 bases fitting TRBD1. The sample was naive CD8+ T cells from blood, with Jurkat cell RNA spiked in. Specified subset: FACS-sorted CD8+CD4-CCR7+CD45RA+ naive T cells. The sequence came from a human donor in good health. Some libraries in this study had Jurkat cell RNA spiked in. CDR3 in DNA: TGTGCCAGCAGTTACGGGACAGAAAGCGAGCAGTACTTC. This translates into CASSYGTESEQYF.